This T cell receptor (beta chain) was obtained from a study of T cells after yellow fever vaccination. At least ten counts were recorded for this clonotype. Its antigen is unknown. General study results and limits: The appearance of a small share of clonotypes in both CD4 and CD8 compartments was observed. Clones that expanded after primary vaccination mostly reappeared after the booster (over 95% CD4, 70% to 90% CD8).

The germline gives CDR1 MRHNA, CDR2 SNTAGT. The CDR3 is 13 residues long. V was trimmed by 5 bases and J by 10 bases, leaving 12 bases between them. MiXCR, applied by TCRdb to the 5' RACE reads, yields one record per CDR3 protein. The table lists 500,000 to 650,000 distinct CDR3 sequences, approximately 16% of them singletons. The sequence came from a man younger than 35 who received the YFV17D yellow fever vaccine. V and J are TRBV6-4 and TRBJ1-6, with D perhaps matching TRBD1 (5 bases). Sequencing was performed on PBMCs, taken less than 6 days after the first yellow fever vaccination. CDR3 bases: TGTGCCAGCAGTTCAGGGTATGGATCACCCCTCCACTTT. Amino acids: CASSSGYGSPLHF.